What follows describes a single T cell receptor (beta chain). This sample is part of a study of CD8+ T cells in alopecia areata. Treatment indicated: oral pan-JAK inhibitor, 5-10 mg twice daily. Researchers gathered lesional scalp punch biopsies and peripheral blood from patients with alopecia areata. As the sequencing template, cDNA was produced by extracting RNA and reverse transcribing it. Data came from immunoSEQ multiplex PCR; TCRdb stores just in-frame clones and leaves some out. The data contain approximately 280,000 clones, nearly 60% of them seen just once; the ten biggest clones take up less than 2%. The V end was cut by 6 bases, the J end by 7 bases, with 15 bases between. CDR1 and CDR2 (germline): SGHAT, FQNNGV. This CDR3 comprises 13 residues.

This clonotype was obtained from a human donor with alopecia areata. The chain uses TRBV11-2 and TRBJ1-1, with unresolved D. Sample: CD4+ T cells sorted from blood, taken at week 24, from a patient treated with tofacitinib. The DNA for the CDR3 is TGTGCCAGCAGGGGCGGGAGTTTCAATGAAGCTTTCTTT. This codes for CASRGGSFNEAFF.